The 5 T cell receptor beta chains presented below share a single source sample, sequenced in a study of glioma-infiltrating T cells. Amplification of TCR alpha and beta CDR3 regions from RNA used iRepertoire nested multiplex PCR. TCRdb itself ran the multiplex PCR reads through MiXCR, one entry per CDR3 protein. This sample has around 90,000 distinct CDR3 sequences, with roughly 39% found just once. The sequencing input was glioma tissue, nonneoplastic brain tissue, or PBMCs (not recorded which). These receptors originate from a human donor with low-grade glioma or glioblastoma, undergoing nonglioma brain surgery, or in good health (not recorded which).

This clonotype came up many times. The chain employs TRBV20-1 and TRBJ2-1, with a possible D match to TRBD2 (6 bases). The germline CDR1 and CDR2 sequences are DFQATT and SNEGSKA (reference sequence). V lost 5 bases to trimming and J lost 0 bases, with 11 bases between them. CDR3 length: 14 amino acids. The CDR3 nucleotides read TGCAGTGCTCCGACTAGGGGCTCCTACAATGAGCAGTTCTTC. Its translation: CSAPTRGSYNEQFF.

This chain connects TRBV15 to TRBJ1-1; D uncertain. Germline V gene lookup returns CDR1 LNHNV and CDR2 YYDKDF (reference sequence). The V end lost 6 bases, the J end lost 0 bases, and 20 bases lay between the germline ends. The CDR3 length is 17 residues. The CDR3 region is CATSPCPAKGMNTEAFF. The CDR3 coding sequence is TGTGCCACCAGTCCCTGTCCTGCTAAGGGAATGAACACTGAAGCTTTCTTT.

This clonotype was detected ten times or more. This chain connects TRBV29-1 to TRBJ2-2; D is unclear. Trimming left V 6 bases short and J 4 bases short, with 18 bases between. Germline-derived CDR1 and CDR2 are SQVTM and ANQGSEA. This CDR3 has 15 residues. The CDR3: CSVPEVLGGTGELFF. The CDR3 DNA is TGCAGCGTCCCAGAGGTTCTGGGCGGCACCGGGGAGCTGTTTTTT.

The chain couples TRBV6-2 or TRBV6-3 to TRBJ2-7; possible D gene TRBD1, 6 bases. The CDR3 consists of 12 residues. V was clipped by 5 bases and J by 12 bases, with 17 bases between them. Germline assignment: CDR1 MNHEY and CDR2 SVGEGT. The DNA for the CDR3 is TGTGCCAGCAGTGCCGCTAACAGGGAGTGGTACTTC. Its protein is CASSAANREWYF.

This clonotype was recorded only once. The V and J genes are TRBV6-2 or TRBV6-3 and TRBJ1-3; D is unclear. The V gene's germline CDR1 is MNHEY and CDR2 SVGEGT. The CDR3 sequence is 14 residues long. The CDR3 nucleotides are TGTGCGGGCGGTCGACGGAACTCTGGAAACACCATATATTTT. This encodes CAGGRRNSGNTIYF.